What follows are 25 T cell receptor beta chains derived from one specimen sequenced in a study of T cells in Graves' hyperthyroidism and ophthalmopathy (dated by TCRdb to about 2019). Library preparation used multiplex PCR. Instrument used: Illumina HiSeq 2000. Amplification of TCR beta CDR3 regions was carried out from RNA transcripts. The first round of RT-PCR for the TCR CDR3 was performed with the HTBI primer set and the Qiagen OneStep RT-PCR kit. TCRdb trimmed the raw reads at Q25, called clones with MiXCR and kept productive beta chains. Merged by CDR3 protein, the rows form single entries marked with the most common genes and DNA. Within this sample are over 250,000 distinct CDR3 sequences, with around 15% of them counted one time only. The leading ten clones occupy 34% of the sample. The specimen sequenced was blood. The receptors stem from a woman between 35 and 50 years old with Graves' ophthalmopathy.

This rearrangement joins TRBV6-1 to TRBJ1-2; D ambiguous. V was shortened by 10 bases and J by 5 bases, with 23 bases between the two germline ends. Germline CDR1 and CDR2: MNHNS and SASEGT. The CDR3 totals 15 residues. The CDR3 region is CANSRFGAGRYGYTF. The CDR3 DNA reads TGTGCCAACAGCCGATTTGGAGCGGGTCGATATGGCTACACCTTC.

V gene TRBV9 combines with J gene TRBJ2-3; 7 bases fit TRBD2. The CDR3 extends over 15 amino acids. V shed 1 base and J 1 base; nucleotides not matched to a gene: 3. Per germline, CDR1 SGDLS and CDR2 YYNGEE. DNA for the CDR3: TGTGCCAGCAGCGTAACGGGAGGTGGCACAGATACGCAGTATTTT. Its protein is CASSVTGGGTDTQYF.

The table lists this clonotype with many counts. The chain uses TRBV7-8 and TRBJ1-3; possibly TRBD1 for D (6 bases). Looked up from germline, CDR1 is SGHVS and CDR2 is FQNEAQ. The CDR3 runs to 15 residues. Trimming removed 5 bases from V and 3 bases from J, with 14 bases in between. The CDR3 DNA sequence: TGTGCCAGCAGCCGAGGGGGGGCGGATGGAAACACCATATATTTT. Amino acids: CASSRGGADGNTIYF.

This clonotype was seen more than once but under ten times. The V and J genes are TRBV29-1 and TRBJ2-5; 7 bases map to TRBD1. Germline V gene lookup returns CDR1 SQVTM and CDR2 ANQGSEA. J was trimmed by 4 bases and V by 0 bases; bases with no gene match: 2. The CDR3 runs to 13 residues. The CDR3 loop is CSVEDHRGETQYF. CDR3 nucleotide sequence: TGCAGCGTTGAAGATCACAGGGGAGAGACCCAGTACTTC. Drawing the rest from reference TRBV29-1 and TRBJ2-5, the complete variable domain is SAVISQKPSRDICQRGTSLTIQCQVDSQVTMMFWYRQQPGQSLTLIATANQGSEATYESGFVIDKFPISRPNLTFSTLTVSNMSPEDSSIYLCSVEDHRGETQYFGPGTRLLVL.

V is TRBV5-1 and J is TRBJ1-2, with 12 bases aligning to TRBD1. This CDR3 spans 15 amino acids. CDR1 is SGHRS, CDR2 YFSETQ, per germline. Losses at the gene ends were 1 base for V and 4 bases for J; bases not matched to a gene: 2. Here the CDR3 reads CASSLSGQGAYGYTF. Here the CDR3 DNA reads TGCGCCAGCAGCTTGTCGGGACAGGGGGCCTATGGCTACACCTTC.

This clonotype occurred many times. V usage is TRBV11-2 and J usage is TRBJ2-7; D gene ambiguous. The CDR3 runs to 13 residues. Trimming cost V 4 bases and J 3 bases, with 10 bases left between them. The germline CDR1 and CDR2 sequences are SGHAT and FQNNGV. The CDR3 sequence is CASSSQRDYEQYF. CDR3 in DNA: TGTGCCAGCAGCTCACAGCGTGACTACGAGCAGTACTTC.

In this sample, this clonotype turned up a few times. With a much larger clone just one base away, this may be a read error. The chain links TRBV27 to TRBJ2-7; weak D call: TRBD1 (5 bases). CDR3 size: 15 residues. Trimming pared 1 base from V and 0 bases from J, leaving 10 bases between. Germline CDR1 reads MNHEY; CDR2 reads SMNVEV (reference sequence). CDR3 coding DNA: TGTGCCAGCAGTTTATTTGGACACCCCTCCTACGAGCAGTACTTC. It codes for CASSLFGHPSYEQYF.

This chain connects TRBV5-4 to TRBJ2-1; TRBD1 matches at 10 bases. The CDR3 runs 15 residues. V gave up 4 bases and J gave up 5 bases; unmatched junction bases: 6. CDR1 SGHNT and CDR2 YYREEE come from the germline V gene (reference sequence). CDR3 nucleotide sequence: TGTGCCAGCAGCAGCCGGGACAGGGGTAACAATGAGCAGTTCTTC. The encoded protein is CASSSRDRGNNEQFF.

This clonotype was seen many times. The rearrangement joins TRBV10-3 to TRBJ1-1, with D unresolved. Trimming removed 3 bases from V and 5 bases from J, with 7 bases in between. Germline V CDR1 and CDR2: ENHRY, SYGVKD. The CDR3 totals 12 residues. CDR3 sequence: CAISDGKTEAFF. In DNA, the CDR3 is TGTGCCATCAGTGACGGGAAAACTGAAGCTTTCTTT.

This clonotype has a count of ten or more. The rearrangement links TRBV9 to TRBJ1-2; 8 positions match TRBD1. Per germline, CDR1 SGDLS and CDR2 YYNGEE. V gave up 5 bases and J gave up 6 bases; unmatched junction bases: 6. This CDR3 has 13 amino acids. CDR3 sequence: CASRQGASDGYTF. The CDR3 nucleotides read TGTGCCAGCAGGCAGGGGGCATCAGATGGCTACACCTTC.

For the CDR3, the DNA is TGCGCCAGCAGTGTCGCGGAGGGTGGGCAGCCCCAGCATTTT. Translation: CASSVAEGGQPQHF. J is TRBJ1-5 and V is TRBV10-1; D remains unclear. The CDR3 sequence is 14 residues long. V shed 4 bases and J shed 7 bases, with 14 bases lying between them. Germline lookup yields CDR1 WNHNN and CDR2 SYGVQD (reference sequence).

Only a few counts were recorded for this clonotype. This chain joins TRBV7-9 and TRBJ2-2, with 8 bases that match TRBD1. The CDR3 covers 16 residues. Germline trimming cut 5 bases from V and 4 bases from J; bases unmatched to any gene: 9. Germline CDR1 reads SEHNR; CDR2 reads FQNEAQ (reference sequence). The CDR3 bases are TGTGCCAGCAGCCCCCGTGGACAGGGTGTCACCGGGGAGCTGTTTTTT. Its protein product is CASSPRGQGVTGELFF.

This clonotype was seen a few times. The chain links TRBV11-2 to TRBJ2-7; D might be TRBD2 (5 bases). The CDR3 consists of 15 residues. Germline CDR1 is SGHAT and CDR2 is FQNNGV. Trimming took 2 bases from V and 0 from J, leaving 11 bases between them. CDR3 nucleotides: TGTGCCAGCAGCTTATGGGCGGGCCACTCCTACGAGCAGTACTTC. It translates to CASSLWAGHSYEQYF. The full variable domain, its missing parts supplied by reference TRBV11-2 and TRBJ2-7, is EAGVAQSPRYKIIEKRQSVAFWCNPISGHATLYWYQQILGQGPKLLIQFQNNGVVDDSQLPKDRFSAERLKGVDSTLKIQPAKLEDSAVYLCASSLWAGHSYEQYFGPGTRLTVT.

This clonotype was seen more than once but under ten times. Being one base from a much bigger clone, this may be a read error. The chain links TRBV28 to TRBJ2-7, with 12 bases fitting TRBD2. Germline loops: CDR1 MDHEN, CDR2 SYDVKM. V was clipped by 6 bases and J by 6 bases; unmatched bases: 9. The CDR3 spans 15 residues. CDR3 nucleotides: TGTGCCAGCAGCTCAGCTAGCGGGAGGGCCGTCGAGCAGTACTTC. Translated, it gives CASSSASGRAVEQYF.

This clonotype was observed many times. The V call is TRBV7-6, the J call TRBJ2-7; D is perhaps TRBD2 (6 bases). The CDR3 is 12 residues long. Trimming stripped 3 bases from V and 9 bases from J, with 12 bases between. Germline loops: CDR1 SGHVS, CDR2 FNYEAQ. CDR3 nucleotides: TGTGCCAGCAGCTTTGGGGACTTAGGGCAGTACTTC. Residues: CASSFGDLGQYF.

This clonotype turned up a few times. The chain employs TRBV7-2 and TRBJ2-7; D not resolved. The ends were cut back, 5 bases at V and 0 bases at J, with 14 bases in the middle. This CDR3 has 15 amino acids. The germline CDR1 and CDR2 sequences are SGHTA and FQGNSA. The CDR3 region has the DNA TGTGCCAGCAGCCCCGGGCGGATTCGCTCCTACGAGCAGTACTTC. The encoded protein is CASSPGRIRSYEQYF. Supplemented by reference TRBV7-2 and TRBJ2-7, the full variable domain reads GAGVSQSPSNKVTEKGKDVELRCDPISGHTALYWYRQSLGQGLEFLIYFQGNSAPDKSGLPSDRFSAERTGGSVSTLTIQRTQQEDSAVYLCASSPGRIRSYEQYFGPGTRLTVT.

This clonotype has ten or more counts. The chain recombines TRBV29-1 with TRBJ2-1; D uncertain. This CDR3 region has 12 residues. V gave up 0 bases and J gave up 7 bases, with 7 bases separating them. Germline CDR1 and CDR2: SQVTM and ANQGSEA. In nucleotides, the CDR3 is TGCAGCGTTGAAGAAATGGCGAATGAGCAGTTCTTC. Translation: CSVEEMANEQFF.

Many counts were recorded for this clonotype. The chain links TRBV6-2 or TRBV6-3 to TRBJ1-2; D is undetermined. This CDR3 is built from 14 residues. Trimming removed 7 bases from V and 0 bases from J, with 12 bases in between. Germline CDR1 is MNHEY and CDR2 is SVGEGT. The CDR3 sequence: CASKRGLSNYGYTF. The DNA of the CDR3 is TGTGCCAGCAAGAGAGGATTGTCTAACTATGGCTACACCTTC.

This chain connects TRBV11-2 to TRBJ1-5; D not certain. Trimming stripped 1 base from V and 3 bases from J, with 16 bases between. Germline CDR1 is SGHAT and CDR2 is FQNNGV. The CDR3 is 17 residues long. The CDR3 DNA follows: TGTGCCAGCAGCTTAGGTCTGGGAGGTGCGGCCAATCAGCCCCAGCATTTT. Its translation: CASSLGLGGAANQPQHF. Full variable domain (outside the CDR3, taken from reference TRBV11-2 and TRBJ1-5): EAGVAQSPRYKIIEKRQSVAFWCNPISGHATLYWYQQILGQGPKLLIQFQNNGVVDDSQLPKDRFSAERLKGVDSTLKIQPAKLEDSAVYLCASSLGLGGAANQPQHFGDGTRLSIL.

J is TRBJ1-6 and V is TRBV7-9; 9 nucleotides align to TRBD1. V dropped 5 bases and J dropped 0; count of bases not matched to a gene: 8. CDR1 is SEHNR and CDR2 is FQNEAQ in the germline V gene (reference sequence). The CDR3 is 18 amino acids. This CDR3 is CASSPGQGSSSYNSPLHF. The CDR3, as DNA: TGTGCCAGCAGCCCCGGACAGGGGTCGAGCTCCTATAATTCACCCCTCCACTTT. Combining the CDR3 with reference TRBV7-9 and TRBJ1-6 gives the whole variable domain DTGVSQNPRHKITKRGQNVTFRCDPISEHNRLYWYRQTLGQGPEFLTYFQNEAQLEKSRLLSDRFSAERPKGSFSTLEIQRTEQGDSAMYLCASSPGQGSSSYNSPLHFGNGTRLTVT.

This clonotype has just a few counts. J is TRBJ2-3 and V is TRBV5-4; D not certain. Germline V CDR1 and CDR2: SGHNT, YYREEE (reference sequence). The V and J ends lost 2 bases and 2 bases respectively, with 6 bases between them. The CDR3 totals 13 residues. In DNA, the CDR3 is TGTGCCAGCAGCTTTGTCACCACAGATACGCAGTATTTT. It specifies CASSFVTTDTQYF.

This clonotype was observed many times. The chain links TRBV19 to TRBJ2-3; D is undetermined. The CDR3 is made up of 13 amino acids. Germline V gives CDR1 LNHDA, CDR2 SQIVND (reference sequence). Trimming removed 9 bases at V and 1 base at J, with 11 bases between. The CDR3 sequence is CASSSRGTDTQYF. CDR3 in DNA: TGTGCCAGCAGCTCCCGGGGCACAGATACGCAGTATTTT.

This clonotype has a count of ten or more. The junction departs from the called germline gene at one end, perhaps through a read error. The chain has TRBV20-1 and TRBJ2-5; possible D gene TRBD1, 5 bases. Germline CDR1 and CDR2: DFQATT and SNEGSKA (reference sequence). This CDR3 has 15 residues. CDR3 sequence: CSAGELGKRGETQYF. Here the CDR3 DNA reads TGCAGTGCTGGAGAACTGGGGAAAAGGGGAGAGACCCAGTACTTC.

Only a few counts were recorded for this clonotype. This chain uses TRBV20-1 with TRBJ1-5, with D possibly TRBD1 on 6 matching bases. Germline V gene lookup returns CDR1 DFQATT and CDR2 SNEGSKA (reference sequence). This CDR3 spans 15 amino acids. The V end lost 6 bases, the J end lost 0 bases, and 15 bases lay between the germline ends. The CDR3 sequence is CSAMTPDSSNQPQHF. Here the CDR3 DNA reads TGCAGTGCCATGACCCCGGACAGTAGCAATCAGCCCCAGCATTTT.

This chain connects TRBV5-6 to TRBJ2-5, with TRBD2 matching 9 bases. Trimming removed 2 bases from V and 1 base from J; junction bases left unmatched: 6. This CDR3 is 16 amino acids long. The germline V gene has CDR1 SGHDT and CDR2 YYEEEE. CDR3 protein: CASSFGASGAQETQYF. CDR3 DNA: TGTGCCAGCAGCTTTGGGGCTAGCGGGGCCCAAGAGACCCAGTACTTC.